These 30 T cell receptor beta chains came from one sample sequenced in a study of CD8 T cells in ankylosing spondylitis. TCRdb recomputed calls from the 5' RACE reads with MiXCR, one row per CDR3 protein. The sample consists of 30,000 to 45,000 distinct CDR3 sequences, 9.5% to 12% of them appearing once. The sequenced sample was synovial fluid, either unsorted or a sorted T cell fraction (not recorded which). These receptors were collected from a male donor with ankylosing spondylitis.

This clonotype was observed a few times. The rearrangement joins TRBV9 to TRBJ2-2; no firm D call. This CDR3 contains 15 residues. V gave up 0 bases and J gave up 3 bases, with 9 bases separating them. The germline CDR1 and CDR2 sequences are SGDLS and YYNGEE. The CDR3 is CASSVDIGYTGELFF. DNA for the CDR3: TGTGCCAGCAGCGTAGATATCGGTTACACCGGGGAGCTGTTTTTT.

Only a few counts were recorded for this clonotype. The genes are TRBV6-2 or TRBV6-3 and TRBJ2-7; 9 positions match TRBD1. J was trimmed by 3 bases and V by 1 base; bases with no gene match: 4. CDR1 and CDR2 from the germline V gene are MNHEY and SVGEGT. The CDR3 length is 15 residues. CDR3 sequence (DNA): TGTGCCAGCAGTTACTTTTCGGGACAGGGCTACGAGCAGTACTTC. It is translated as CASSYFSGQGYEQYF.

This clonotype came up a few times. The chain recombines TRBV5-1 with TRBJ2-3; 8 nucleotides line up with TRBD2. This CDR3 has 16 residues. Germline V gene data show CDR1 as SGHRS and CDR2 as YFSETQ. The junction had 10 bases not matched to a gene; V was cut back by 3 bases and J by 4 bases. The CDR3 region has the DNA TGCGCCAGCAGCTGGAATAGCGGGAACGGGGCAGATACGCAGTATTTT. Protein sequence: CASSWNSGNGADTQYF.

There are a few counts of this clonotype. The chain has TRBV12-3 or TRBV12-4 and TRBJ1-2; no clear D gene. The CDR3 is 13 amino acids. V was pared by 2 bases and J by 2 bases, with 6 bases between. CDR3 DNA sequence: TGTGCCAGCAGTTTACAGGAAAACTATGGCTACACCTTC. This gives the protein CASSLQENYGYTF.

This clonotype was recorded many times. CDR3 nucleotide sequence: TGCAGCCCCGGGGGGTTTGAGTCTTTCTTT. Its protein product is CSPGGFESFF. The chain joins TRBV29-1 to TRBJ1-1, with D maybe TRBD1 (5 bases). This CDR3 comprises 10 residues. The V end was cut by 8 bases, the J end by 12 bases, with 16 bases between. Germline V gene data show CDR1 as SQVTM and CDR2 as ANQGSEA.

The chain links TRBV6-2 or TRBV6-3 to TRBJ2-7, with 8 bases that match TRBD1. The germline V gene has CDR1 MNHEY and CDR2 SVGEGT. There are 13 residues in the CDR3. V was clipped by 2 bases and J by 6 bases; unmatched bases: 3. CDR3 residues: CASSYQGAFEQYF. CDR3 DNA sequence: TGTGCCAGCAGTTACCAGGGGGCGTTCGAGCAGTACTTC.

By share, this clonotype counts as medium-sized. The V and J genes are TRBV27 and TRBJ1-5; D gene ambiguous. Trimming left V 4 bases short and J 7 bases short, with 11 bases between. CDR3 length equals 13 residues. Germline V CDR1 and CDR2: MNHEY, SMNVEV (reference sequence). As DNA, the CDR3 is TGTGCCAGCAGTTATGGCTCGGGGCAGCCCCAGCATTTT. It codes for CASSYGSGQPQHF.

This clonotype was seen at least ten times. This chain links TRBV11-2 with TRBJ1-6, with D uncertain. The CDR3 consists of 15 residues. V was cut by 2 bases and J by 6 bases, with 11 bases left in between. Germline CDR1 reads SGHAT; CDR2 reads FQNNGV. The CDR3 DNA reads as TGTGCCAGCAGCTTACTTGGAGTTGGTAATTCACCCCTCCACTTT. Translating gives CASSLLGVGNSPLHF.

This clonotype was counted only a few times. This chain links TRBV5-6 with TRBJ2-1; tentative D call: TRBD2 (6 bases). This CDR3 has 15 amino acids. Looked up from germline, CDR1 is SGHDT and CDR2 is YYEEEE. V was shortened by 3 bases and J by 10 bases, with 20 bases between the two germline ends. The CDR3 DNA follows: TGTGCCAGCAGCTCCCCGGGACTGAGCCTTTGGGAGCAGTTCTTC. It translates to CASSSPGLSLWEQFF.

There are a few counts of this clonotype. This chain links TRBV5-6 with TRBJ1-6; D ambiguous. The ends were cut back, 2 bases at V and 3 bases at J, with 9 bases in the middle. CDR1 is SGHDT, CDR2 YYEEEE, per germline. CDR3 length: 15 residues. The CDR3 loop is CASSFFRSYNSPLHF. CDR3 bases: TGTGCCAGCAGCTTCTTCCGAAGCTATAATTCACCCCTCCACTTT.

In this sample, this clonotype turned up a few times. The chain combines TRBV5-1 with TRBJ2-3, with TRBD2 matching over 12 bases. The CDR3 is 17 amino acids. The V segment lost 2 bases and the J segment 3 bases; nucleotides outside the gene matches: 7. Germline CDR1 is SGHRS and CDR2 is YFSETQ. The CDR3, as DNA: TGCGCCAGCAGCTTTGGACTAGCGGGGAGACTTACAGATACGCAGTATTTT. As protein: CASSFGLAGRLTDTQYF.

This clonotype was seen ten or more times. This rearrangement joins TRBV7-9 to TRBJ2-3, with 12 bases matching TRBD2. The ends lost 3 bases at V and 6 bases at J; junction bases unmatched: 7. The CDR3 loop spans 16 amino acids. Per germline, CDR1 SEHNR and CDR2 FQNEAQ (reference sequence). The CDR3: CASSFSRLAGDDTQYF. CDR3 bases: TGTGCCAGCAGCTTTTCCCGACTAGCGGGAGATGATACGCAGTATTTT.

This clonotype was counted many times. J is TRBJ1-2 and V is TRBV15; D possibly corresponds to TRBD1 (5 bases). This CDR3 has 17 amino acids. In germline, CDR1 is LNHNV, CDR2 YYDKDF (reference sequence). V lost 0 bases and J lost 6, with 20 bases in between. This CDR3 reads CATSRDIRSETVDGYTF. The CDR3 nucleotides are TGTGCCACCAGCAGAGATATACGATCGGAGACAGTTGATGGCTACACCTTC. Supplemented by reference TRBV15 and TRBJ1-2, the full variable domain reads DAMVIQNPRYQVTQFGKPVTLSCSQTLNHNVMYWYQQKSSQAPKLLFHYYDKDFNNEADTPDNFQSRRPNTSFCFLDIRSPGLGDTAMYLCATSRDIRSETVDGYTFGSGTRLTVV.

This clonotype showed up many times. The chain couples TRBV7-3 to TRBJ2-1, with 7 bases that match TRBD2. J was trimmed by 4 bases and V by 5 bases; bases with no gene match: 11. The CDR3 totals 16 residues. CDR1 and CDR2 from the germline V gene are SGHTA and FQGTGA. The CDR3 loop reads CASSQYGGGLYNEQFF. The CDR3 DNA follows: TGTGCCAGCAGCCAGTACGGGGGAGGGCTTTACAATGAGCAGTTCTTC.

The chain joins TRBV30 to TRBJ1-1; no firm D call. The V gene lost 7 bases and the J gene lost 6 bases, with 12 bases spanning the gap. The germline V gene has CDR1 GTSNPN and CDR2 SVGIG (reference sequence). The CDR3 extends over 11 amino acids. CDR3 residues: CASRGGPEAFF. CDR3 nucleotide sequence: TGTGCCTCCCGTGGAGGACCTGAAGCTTTCTTT. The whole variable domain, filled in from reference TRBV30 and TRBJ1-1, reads SQTIHQWPATLVQPVGSPLSLECTVEGTSNPNLYWYRQAAGRGLQLLFYSVGIGQISSEVPQNLSASRPQDRQFILSSKKLLLSDSGFYLCASRGGPEAFFGQGTRLTVV.

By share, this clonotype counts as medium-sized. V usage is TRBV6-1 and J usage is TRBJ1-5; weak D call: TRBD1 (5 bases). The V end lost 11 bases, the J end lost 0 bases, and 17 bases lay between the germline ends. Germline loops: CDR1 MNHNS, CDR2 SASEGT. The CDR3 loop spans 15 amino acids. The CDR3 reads CASRGDQFSNQPQHF. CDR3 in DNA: TGTGCCTCCCGGGGGGACCAGTTTAGCAATCAGCCCCAGCATTTT.

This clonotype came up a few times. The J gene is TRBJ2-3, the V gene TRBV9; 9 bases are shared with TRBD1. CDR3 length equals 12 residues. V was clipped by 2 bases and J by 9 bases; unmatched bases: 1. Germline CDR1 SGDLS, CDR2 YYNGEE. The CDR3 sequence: CASSVGQGTQYF. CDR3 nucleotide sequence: TGTGCCAGCAGCGTCGGACAGGGGACGCAGTATTTT.

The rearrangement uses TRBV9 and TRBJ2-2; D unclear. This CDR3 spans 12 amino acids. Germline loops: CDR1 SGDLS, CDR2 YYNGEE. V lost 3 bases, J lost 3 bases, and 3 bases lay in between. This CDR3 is CASSGDTGELFF. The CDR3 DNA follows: TGTGCCAGCAGCGGAGACACCGGGGAGCTGTTTTTT. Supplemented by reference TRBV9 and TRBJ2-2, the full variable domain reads DSGVTQTPKHLITATGQRVTLRCSPRSGDLSVYWYQQSLDQGLQFLIQYYNGEERAKGNILERFSAQQFPDLHSELNLSSLELGDSALYFCASSGDTGELFFGEGSRLTVL.

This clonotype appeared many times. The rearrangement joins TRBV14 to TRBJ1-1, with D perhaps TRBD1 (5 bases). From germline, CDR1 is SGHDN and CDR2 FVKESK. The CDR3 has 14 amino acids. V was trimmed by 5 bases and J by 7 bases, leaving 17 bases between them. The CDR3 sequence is CASSEFEDRSEAFF. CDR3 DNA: TGTGCCAGCAGCGAGTTCGAAGACAGAAGTGAAGCTTTCTTT.

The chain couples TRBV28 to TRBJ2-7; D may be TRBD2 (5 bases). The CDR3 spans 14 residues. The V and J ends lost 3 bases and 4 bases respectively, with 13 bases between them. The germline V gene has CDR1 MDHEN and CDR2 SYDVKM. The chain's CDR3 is CASSFGLAKYEQYF. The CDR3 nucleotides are TGTGCCAGCAGTTTTGGACTTGCGAAATACGAGCAGTACTTC.

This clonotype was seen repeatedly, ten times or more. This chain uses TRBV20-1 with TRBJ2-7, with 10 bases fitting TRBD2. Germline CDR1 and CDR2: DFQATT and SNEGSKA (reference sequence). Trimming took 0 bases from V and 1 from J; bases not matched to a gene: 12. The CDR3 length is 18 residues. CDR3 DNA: TGCAGTGCTAGAGATCCCTCGGGATTAGCGGGAGGTTCCTACGAGCAGTACTTC. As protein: CSARDPSGLAGGSYEQYF.

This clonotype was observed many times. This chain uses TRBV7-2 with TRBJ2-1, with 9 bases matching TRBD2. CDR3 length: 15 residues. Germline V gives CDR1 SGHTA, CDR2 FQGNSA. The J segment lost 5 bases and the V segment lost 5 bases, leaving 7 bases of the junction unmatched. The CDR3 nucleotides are TGTGCCAGCAGCCAAACTAGCGGGCAGAACAATGAGCAGTTCTTC. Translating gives CASSQTSGQNNEQFF.

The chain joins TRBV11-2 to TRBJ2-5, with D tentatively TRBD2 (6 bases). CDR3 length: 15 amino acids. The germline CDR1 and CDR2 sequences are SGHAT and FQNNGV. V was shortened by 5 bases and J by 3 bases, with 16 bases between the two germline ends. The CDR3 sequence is CASSQISGSEETQYF. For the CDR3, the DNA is TGTGCCAGCAGCCAAATCAGCGGGTCAGAAGAGACCCAGTACTTC.

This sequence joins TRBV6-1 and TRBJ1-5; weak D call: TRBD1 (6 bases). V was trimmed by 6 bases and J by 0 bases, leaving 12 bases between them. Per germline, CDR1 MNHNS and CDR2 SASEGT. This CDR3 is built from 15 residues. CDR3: CASRLNRDSNQPQHF. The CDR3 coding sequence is TGTGCCAGCAGACTTAACAGGGATAGCAATCAGCCCCAGCATTTT.

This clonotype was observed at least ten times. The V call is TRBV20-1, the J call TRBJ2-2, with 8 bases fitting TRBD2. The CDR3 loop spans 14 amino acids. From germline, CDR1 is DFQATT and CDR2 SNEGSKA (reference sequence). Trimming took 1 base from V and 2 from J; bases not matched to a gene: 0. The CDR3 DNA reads TGCAGTGCTAGAGTAGCGGGAAACACCGGGGAGCTGTTTTTT. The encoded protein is CSARVAGNTGELFF.

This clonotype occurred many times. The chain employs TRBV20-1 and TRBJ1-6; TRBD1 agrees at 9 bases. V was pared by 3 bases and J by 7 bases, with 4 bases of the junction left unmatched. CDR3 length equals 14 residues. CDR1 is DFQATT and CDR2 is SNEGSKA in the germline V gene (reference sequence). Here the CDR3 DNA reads TGCAGTGCTAGGACCGGGACAGGGAATTCACCCCTCCACTTT. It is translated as CSARTGTGNSPLHF.

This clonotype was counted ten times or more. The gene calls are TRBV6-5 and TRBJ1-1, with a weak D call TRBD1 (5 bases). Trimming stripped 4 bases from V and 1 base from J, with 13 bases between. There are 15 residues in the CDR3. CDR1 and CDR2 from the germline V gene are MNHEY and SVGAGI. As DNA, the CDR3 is TGTGCCAGCAGTTCCTCGACAGTAGAGAACACTGAAGCTTTCTTT. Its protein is CASSSSTVENTEAFF.

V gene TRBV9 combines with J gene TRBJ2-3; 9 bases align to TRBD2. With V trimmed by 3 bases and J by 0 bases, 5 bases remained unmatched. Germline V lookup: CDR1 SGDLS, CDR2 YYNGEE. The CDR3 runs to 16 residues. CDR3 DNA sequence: TGTGCCAGCAGCGCCCGACTAGCGGCTAGCACAGATACGCAGTATTTT. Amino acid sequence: CASSARLAASTDTQYF.

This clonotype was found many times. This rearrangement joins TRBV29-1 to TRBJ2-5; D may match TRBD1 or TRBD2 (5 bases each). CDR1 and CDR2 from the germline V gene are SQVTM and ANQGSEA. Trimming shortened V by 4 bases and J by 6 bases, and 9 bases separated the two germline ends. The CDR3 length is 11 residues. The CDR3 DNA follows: TGCAGCGTTGCCGGGGCTCAGACCCAGTACTTC. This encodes CSVAGAQTQYF.

CDR3: CASSHGTTTYEQYF. DNA of the CDR3: TGTGCCAGCAGCCACGGGACGACAACCTACGAGCAGTACTTC. V and J are TRBV7-9 and TRBJ2-7; the D gene could be TRBD1 or TRBD2 (5 bases each). Germline lookup yields CDR1 SEHNR and CDR2 FQNEAQ (reference sequence). This CDR3 has 14 amino acids. The V end was cut by 5 bases, the J end by 2 bases, with 13 bases between. Together with reference TRBV7-9 and TRBJ2-7, the CDR3 gives the full variable domain: DTGVSQNPRHKITKRGQNVTFRCDPISEHNRLYWYRQTLGQGPEFLTYFQNEAQLEKSRLLSDRFSAERPKGSFSTLEIQRTEQGDSAMYLCASSHGTTTYEQYFGPGTRLTVT.